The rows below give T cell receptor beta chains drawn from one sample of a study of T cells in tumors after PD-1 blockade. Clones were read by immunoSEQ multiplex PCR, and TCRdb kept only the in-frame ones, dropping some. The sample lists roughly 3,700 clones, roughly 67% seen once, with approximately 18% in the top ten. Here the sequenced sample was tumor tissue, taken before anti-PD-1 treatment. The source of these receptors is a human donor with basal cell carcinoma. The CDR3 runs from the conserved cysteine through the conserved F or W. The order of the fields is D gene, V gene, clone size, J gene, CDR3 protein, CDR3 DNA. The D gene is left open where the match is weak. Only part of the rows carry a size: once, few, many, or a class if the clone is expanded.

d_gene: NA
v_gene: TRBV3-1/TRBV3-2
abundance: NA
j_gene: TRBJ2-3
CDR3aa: CASTSPRFTQYF
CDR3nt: TGTGCCAGCACCTCTCCTAGGTTTACGCAGTATTTT

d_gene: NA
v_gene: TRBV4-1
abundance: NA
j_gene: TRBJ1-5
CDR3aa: CASSQGQAGNQPQHF
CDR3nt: TGCGCCAGCAGCCAAGGACAGGCGGGCAATCAGCCCCAGCATTTT

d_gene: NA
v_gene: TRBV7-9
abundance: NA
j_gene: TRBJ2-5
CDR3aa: CASSRVGLETQYF
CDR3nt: TGTGCCAGCAGCCGCGTGGGTCTTGAGACCCAGTACTTC

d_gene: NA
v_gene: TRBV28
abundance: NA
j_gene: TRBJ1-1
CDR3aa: CASSLGGRSTEAFF
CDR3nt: TGTGCCAGCAGTTTGGGGGGCAGGTCGACTGAAGCTTTCTTT

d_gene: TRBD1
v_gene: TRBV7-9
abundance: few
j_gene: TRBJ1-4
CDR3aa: CASSPTTGVGEKLFF
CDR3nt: TGTGCCAGCAGCCCCACGACAGGGGTGGGTGAAAAACTGTTTTTT

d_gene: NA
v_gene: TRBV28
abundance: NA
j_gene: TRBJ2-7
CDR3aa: CASSSWGTGFAYEQYF
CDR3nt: TGTGCCAGCAGTAGTTGGGGAACAGGGTTTGCCTACGAGCAGTACTTC

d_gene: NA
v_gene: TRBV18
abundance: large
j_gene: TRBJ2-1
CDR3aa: CASSPLDNEQFF
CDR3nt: TGTGCCAGCTCACCACTGGACAATGAGCAGTTCTTC

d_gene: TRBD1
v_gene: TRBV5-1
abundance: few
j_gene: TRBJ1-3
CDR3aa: CASNIGTGLTSGNTIYF
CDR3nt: TGCGCCAGCAACATCGGGACAGGTCTCACCTCTGGAAACACCATATATTTT

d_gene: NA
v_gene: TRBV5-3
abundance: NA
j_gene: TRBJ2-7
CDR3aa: CARSFRRYYEQYF
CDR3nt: TGTGCCAGAAGCTTTAGGCGGTACTACGAGCAGTACTTC

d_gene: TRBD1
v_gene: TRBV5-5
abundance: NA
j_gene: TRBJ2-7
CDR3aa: CASSLVPGGSYEQYF
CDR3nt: TGTGCCAGCAGCTTGGTACCAGGGGGCTCCTACGAGCAGTACTTC

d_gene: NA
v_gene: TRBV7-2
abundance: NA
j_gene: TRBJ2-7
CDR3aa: CASSADSRSSYEQYF
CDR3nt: TGTGCCAGCAGCGCCGACAGTAGGTCCTCCTACGAGCAGTACTTC

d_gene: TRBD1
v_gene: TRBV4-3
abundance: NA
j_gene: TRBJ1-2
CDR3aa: CASSKILQTGTSYGYTF
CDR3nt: TGCGCCAGCAGCAAAATCCTCCAGACAGGGACCTCTTATGGCTACACCTTC

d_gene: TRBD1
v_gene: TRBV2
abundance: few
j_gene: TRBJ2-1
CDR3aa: CASSEGTGPFRNEQFF
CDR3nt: TGTGCCAGCAGTGAAGGGACAGGGCCCTTCAGAAATGAGCAGTTCTTC

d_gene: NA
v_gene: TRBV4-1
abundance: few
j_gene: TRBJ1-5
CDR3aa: CASSRLQIQGSNQPQHF
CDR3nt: TGCGCCAGCAGCCGCCTGCAAATCCAAGGAAGCAATCAGCCCCAGCATTTT

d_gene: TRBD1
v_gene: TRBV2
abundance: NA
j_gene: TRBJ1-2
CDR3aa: CASRRDRYSYGYTF
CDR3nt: TGTGCCAGCAGGAGGGACAGGTATAGCTATGGCTACACCTTC

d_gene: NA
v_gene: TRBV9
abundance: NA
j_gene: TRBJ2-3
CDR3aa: CASSPMATDTQYF
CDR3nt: TGTGCCAGCAGCCCAATGGCGACAGATACGCAGTATTTT

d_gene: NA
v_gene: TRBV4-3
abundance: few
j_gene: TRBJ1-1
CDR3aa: CASSHGRHWNTEAFF
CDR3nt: TGCGCCAGCAGCCATGGAAGACACTGGAACACTGAAGCTTTCTTT

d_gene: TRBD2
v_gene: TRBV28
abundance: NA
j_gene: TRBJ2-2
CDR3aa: CASSSYSGGWTGELFF
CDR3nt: TGTGCCAGCAGTTCTTATTCGGGAGGTTGGACCGGGGAGCTGTTTTTT

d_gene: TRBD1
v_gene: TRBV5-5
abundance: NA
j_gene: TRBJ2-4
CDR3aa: CASSLLIGTGVVDIQYF
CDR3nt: TGTGCCAGCAGCTTGTTAATCGGGACAGGGGTTGTGGACATTCAGTACTTC

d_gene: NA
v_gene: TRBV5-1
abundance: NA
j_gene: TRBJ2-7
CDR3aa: CASSLVASSYEQYF
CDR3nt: TGCGCCAGCAGCTTGGTTGCTAGCAGCTACGAGCAGTACTTC

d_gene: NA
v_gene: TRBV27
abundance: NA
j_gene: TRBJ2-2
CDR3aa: CASSLAGTNTGELFF
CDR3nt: TGTGCCAGCAGTTTAGCGGGAACGAACACCGGGGAGCTGTTTTTT

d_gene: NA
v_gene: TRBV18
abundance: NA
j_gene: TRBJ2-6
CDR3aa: CASSSTLHSSGANVLTF
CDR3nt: TGTGCCAGCTCATCGACCCTTCACAGCTCTGGGGCCAACGTCCTGACTTTC

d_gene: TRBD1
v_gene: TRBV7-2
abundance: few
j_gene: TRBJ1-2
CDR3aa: CASSFTGGAGYGYTF
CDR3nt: TGTGCCAGCAGCTTCACAGGGGGCGCGGGCTATGGCTACACCTTC

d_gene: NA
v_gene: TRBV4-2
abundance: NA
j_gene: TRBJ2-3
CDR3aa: CASSQDRGADTQYF
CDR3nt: TGTGCCAGCAGCCAAGATAGAGGGGCAGATACGCAGTATTTT

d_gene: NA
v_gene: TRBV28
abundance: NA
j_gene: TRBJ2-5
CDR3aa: CASSLTLGRTGYQETQYF
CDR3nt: TGTGCCAGCAGCCTAACCCTGGGCCGAACAGGGTACCAAGAGACCCAGTACTTC

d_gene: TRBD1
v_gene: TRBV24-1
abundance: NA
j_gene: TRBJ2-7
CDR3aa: CATGTGGPYEQYF
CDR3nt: TGTGCCACCGGGACAGGGGGCCCCTACGAGCAGTACTTC

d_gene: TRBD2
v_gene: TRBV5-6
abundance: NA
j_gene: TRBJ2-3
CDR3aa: CASSYSVSGGHLIYTQYF
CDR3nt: TGTGCCAGCAGCTACTCCGTTAGCGGGGGCCACCTGATATATACGCAGTATTTT

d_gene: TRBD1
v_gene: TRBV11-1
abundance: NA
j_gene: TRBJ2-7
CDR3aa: CASSLGTGGYEQYF
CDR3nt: TGTGCCAGCAGCTTAGGGACAGGGGGCTACGAGCAGTACTTC

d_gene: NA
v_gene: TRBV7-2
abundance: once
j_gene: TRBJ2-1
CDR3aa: CASSLDGQPYNEQFF
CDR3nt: TGTGCCAGCAGCTTAGATGGCCAACCCTACAATGAGCAGTTCTTC

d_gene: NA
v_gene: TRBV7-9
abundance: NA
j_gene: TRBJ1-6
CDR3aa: CASSWEQNSPLHF
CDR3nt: TGTGCCAGCAGCTGGGAACAGAATTCACCCCTCCACTTT

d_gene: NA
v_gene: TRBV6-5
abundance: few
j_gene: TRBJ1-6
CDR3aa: CASSYEDSSYNSPLHF
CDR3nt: TGTGCCAGCAGTTACGAGGATAGCTCCTATAATTCACCCCTCCACTTT

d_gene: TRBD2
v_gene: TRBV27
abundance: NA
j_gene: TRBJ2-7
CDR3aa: CASGLTFGGGTYEQYF
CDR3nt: TGTGCCAGCGGATTAACCTTTGGGGGGGGGACCTACGAGCAGTACTTC

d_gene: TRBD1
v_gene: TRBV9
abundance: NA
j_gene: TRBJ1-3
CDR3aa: CASSEGTGGMNTIYF
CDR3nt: TGTGCCAGCAGCGAGGGGACAGGGGGCATGAACACCATATATTTT

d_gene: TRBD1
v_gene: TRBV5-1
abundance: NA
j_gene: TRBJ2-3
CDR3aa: CASSLRDREADTQYF
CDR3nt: TGCGCCAGCAGCTTGAGGGACAGGGAAGCAGATACGCAGTATTTT

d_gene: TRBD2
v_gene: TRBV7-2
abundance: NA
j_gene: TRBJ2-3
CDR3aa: CASSFRPGLAGGGTQYF
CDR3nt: TGTGCCAGCAGCTTTCGGCCCGGACTAGCGGGGGGCGGCACGCAGTATTTT

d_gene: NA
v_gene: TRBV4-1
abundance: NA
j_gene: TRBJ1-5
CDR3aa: CASSPEAFVSNQPQHF
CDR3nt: TGCGCCAGCAGCCCCGAAGCATTTGTTAGCAATCAGCCCCAGCATTTT

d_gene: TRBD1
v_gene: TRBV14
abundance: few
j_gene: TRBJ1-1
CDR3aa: CASSPDPGQGASEAFF
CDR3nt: TGTGCCAGCAGCCCTGACCCGGGACAGGGGGCGAGTGAAGCTTTCTTT

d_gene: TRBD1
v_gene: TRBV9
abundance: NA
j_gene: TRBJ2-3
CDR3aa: CASSVNRGNTDTQYF
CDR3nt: TGTGCCAGCAGCGTAAACAGGGGGAACACAGATACGCAGTATTTT

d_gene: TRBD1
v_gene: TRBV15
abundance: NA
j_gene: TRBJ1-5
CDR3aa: CATSRDWGQSGQPQHF
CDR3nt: TGTGCCACCAGCAGAGATTGGGGACAGTCAGGACAGCCCCAGCATTTT

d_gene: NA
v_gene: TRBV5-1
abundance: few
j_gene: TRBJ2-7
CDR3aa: CASSDPTGPDEQYF
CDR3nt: TGCGCCAGCAGCGATCCCACCGGACCGGACGAGCAGTACTTC

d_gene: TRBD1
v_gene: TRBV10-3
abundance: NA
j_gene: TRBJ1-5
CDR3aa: CAIGTGDSNQPQHF
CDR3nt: TGTGCCATCGGGACAGGAGATAGCAATCAGCCCCAGCATTTT

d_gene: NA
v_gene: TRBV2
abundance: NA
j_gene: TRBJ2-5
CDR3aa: CASSTPGGLKTQYF
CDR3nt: TGTGCCAGCAGTACGCCGGGGGGCTTGAAGACCCAGTACTTC

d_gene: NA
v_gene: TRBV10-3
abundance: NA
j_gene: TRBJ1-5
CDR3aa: CAISVNNQPQHF
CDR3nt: TGTGCCATCAGTGTAAACAATCAGCCCCAGCATTTT

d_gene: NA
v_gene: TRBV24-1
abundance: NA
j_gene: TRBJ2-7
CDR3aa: CATSGNVLYEQYF
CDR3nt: TGTGCCACCAGTGGAAATGTCCTGTACGAGCAGTACTTC

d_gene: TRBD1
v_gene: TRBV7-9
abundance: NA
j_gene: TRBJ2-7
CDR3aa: CASSLGRDRDLYEQYF
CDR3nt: TGTGCCAGCAGCTTAGGGAGAGACAGGGACCTCTACGAGCAGTACTTC

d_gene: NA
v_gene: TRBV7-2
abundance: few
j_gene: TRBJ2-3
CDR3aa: CASSLGQKDTQYF
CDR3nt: TGTGCCAGCAGCTTAGGACAGAAGGATACGCAGTATTTT

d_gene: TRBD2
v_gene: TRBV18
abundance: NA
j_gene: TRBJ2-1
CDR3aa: CASSPPGLAGAEQFF
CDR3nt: TGTGCCAGCTCACCACCGGGGCTAGCGGGGGCAGAGCAGTTCTTC